This TCR beta chain was identified in a study of OX40 agonist ivuxolimab in advanced cancers. Study-wide context: The drug used for patients, ivuxolimab, was an agonistic anti-OX40 (CD134) antibody. Study-wide results and limits: The study observed clonal expansion of CD4+ and CD8+ blood T cells by week 6 at 0.1 to 3.0 mg/kg. The specificity for antigen of the expanded peripheral T cells was not determined.

Baseline was the first blood sampling point, followed by cycle 4 day 1 and cycle 7 day 1. The CDR3 runs to 15 residues. CDR1 is SGHRS, CDR2 YFSETQ, per germline. J lost 6 bases, V lost 4 bases, and 7 bases had no gene match. TCRdb's copy holds only in-frame clones and misses some; the assay was immunoSEQ multiplex PCR. Seen here are 20,000 to 25,000 clones, 86% observed once, and the top ten hold about 23%. To note about this clone: The antigen is undetermined.

This TCR came from an adult with an advanced solid tumor such as melanoma, head and neck, liver or kidney cancer. Sample: CD4+ or CD8+ T cells sorted from blood, taken in a trial of the OX40 agonist ivuxolimab. The chain recombines TRBV5-1 with TRBJ2-3; 11 bases match TRBD1. The CDR3 loop is CASSLDRGHADTQYF. The CDR3 DNA follows: TGCGCCAGCAGCCTGGACAGGGGGCATGCGGATACGCAGTATTTT. The full variable domain, in which reference TRBV5-1 and TRBJ2-3 provide the parts outside the CDR3, is KAGVTQTPRYLIKTRGQQVTLSCSPISGHRSVSWYQQTPGQGLQFLFEYFSETQRNKGNFPGRFSGRQFSNSRSEMNVSTLELGDSALYLCASSLDRGHADTQYFGPGTRLTVL.